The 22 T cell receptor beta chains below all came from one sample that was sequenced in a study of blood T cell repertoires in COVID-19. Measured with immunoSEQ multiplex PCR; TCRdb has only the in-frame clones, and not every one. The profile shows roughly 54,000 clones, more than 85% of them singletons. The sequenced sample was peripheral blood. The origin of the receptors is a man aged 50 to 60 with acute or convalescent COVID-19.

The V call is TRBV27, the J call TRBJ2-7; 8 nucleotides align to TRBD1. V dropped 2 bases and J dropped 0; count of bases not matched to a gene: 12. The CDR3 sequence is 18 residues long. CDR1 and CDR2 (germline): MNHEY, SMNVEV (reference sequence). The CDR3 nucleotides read TGTGCCAGCAGTTTAGTGGGACAGGTACCTTCCAGCTCCTACGAGCAGTACTTC. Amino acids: CASSLVGQVPSSSYEQYF.

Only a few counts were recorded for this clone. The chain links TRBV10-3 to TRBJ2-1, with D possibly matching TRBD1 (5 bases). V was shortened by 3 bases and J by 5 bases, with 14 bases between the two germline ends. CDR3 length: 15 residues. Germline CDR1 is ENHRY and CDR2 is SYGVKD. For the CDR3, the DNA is TGTGCCATCAGTGATATTTTCAGGGTGGACAATGAGCAGTTCTTC. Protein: CAISDIFRVDNEQFF.

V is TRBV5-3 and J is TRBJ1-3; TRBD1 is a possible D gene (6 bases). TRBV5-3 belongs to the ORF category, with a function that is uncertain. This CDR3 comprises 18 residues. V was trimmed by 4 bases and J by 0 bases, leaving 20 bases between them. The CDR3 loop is CARSRRQVRRSSGNTIYF. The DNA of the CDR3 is TGTGCCAGAAGCCGACGACAGGTCAGGCGTAGCTCTGGAAACACCATATATTTT.

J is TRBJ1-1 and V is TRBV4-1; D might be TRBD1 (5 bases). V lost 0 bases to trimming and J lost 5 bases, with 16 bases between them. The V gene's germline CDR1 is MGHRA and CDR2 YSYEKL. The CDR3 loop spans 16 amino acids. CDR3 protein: CASSQDAGYGRTEAFF. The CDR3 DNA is TGCGCCAGCAGCCAAGACGCAGGGTATGGTAGGACTGAAGCTTTCTTT.

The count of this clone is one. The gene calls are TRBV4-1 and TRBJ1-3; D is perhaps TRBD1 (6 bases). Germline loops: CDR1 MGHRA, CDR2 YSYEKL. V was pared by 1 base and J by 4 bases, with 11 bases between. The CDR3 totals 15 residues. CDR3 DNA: TGCGCCAGCAGCCAAGCACAGGGTCGGGGAAACACCATATATTTT. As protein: CASSQAQGRGNTIYF.

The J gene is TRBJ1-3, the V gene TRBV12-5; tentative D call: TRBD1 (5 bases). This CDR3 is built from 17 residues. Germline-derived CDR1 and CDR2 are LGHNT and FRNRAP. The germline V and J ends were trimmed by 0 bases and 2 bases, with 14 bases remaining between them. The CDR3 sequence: CASGLVLGREAGNTIYF. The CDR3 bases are TGTGCTAGTGGTTTGGTACTCGGCAGGGAGGCTGGAAACACCATATATTTT. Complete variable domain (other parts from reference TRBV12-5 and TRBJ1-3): DARVTQTPRHKVTEMGQEVTMRCQPILGHNTVFWYRQTMMQGLELLAYFRNRAPLDDSGMPKDRFSAEMPDATLATLKIQPSEPRDSAVYFCASGLVLGREAGNTIYFGEGSWLTVV.

For the CDR3, the DNA is TGCGCCAGCAGCTTGGGACTAGCGGACACCGGGGAGCTGTTTTTT. It translates to CASSLGLADTGELFF. The chain uses TRBV5-1 and TRBJ2-2, with 9 bases lining up with TRBD2. The CDR3 consists of 15 residues. V shed 0 bases and J 3 bases; nucleotides not matched to a gene: 0. Germline V gene sequence: CDR1 SGHRS, CDR2 YFSETQ.

The CDR3 here is CSVDGGPNTEAFF. CDR3 coding DNA: TGCAGCGTTGACGGCGGCCCCAACACTGAAGCTTTCTTT. This sequence joins TRBV29-1 and TRBJ1-1; no definite D call. The germline V gene encodes CDR1 SQVTM and CDR2 ANQGSEA. Trimming removed 3 bases at V and 2 bases at J, with 10 bases between. The CDR3 covers 13 residues.

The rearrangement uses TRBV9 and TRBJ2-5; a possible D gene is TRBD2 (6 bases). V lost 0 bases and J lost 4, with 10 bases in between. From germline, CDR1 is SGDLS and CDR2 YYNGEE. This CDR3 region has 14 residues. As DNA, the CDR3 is TGTGCCAGCAGCGTAGAGAGGAGGGGAGAGACCCAGTACTTC. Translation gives CASSVERRGETQYF.

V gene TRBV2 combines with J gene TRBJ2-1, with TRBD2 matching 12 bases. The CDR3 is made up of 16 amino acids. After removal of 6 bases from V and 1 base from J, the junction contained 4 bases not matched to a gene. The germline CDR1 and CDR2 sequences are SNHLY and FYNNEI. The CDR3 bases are TGTGCCAGCAGGGTAGGACTAGCGGGATCCTACAATGAGCAGTTCTTC. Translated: CASRVGLAGSYNEQFF.

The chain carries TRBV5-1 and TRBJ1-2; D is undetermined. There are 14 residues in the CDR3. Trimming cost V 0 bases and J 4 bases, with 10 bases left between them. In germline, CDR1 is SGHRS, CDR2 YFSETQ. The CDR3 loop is CASSLDGTTYGYTF. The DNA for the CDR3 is TGCGCCAGCAGCTTGGACGGTACCACCTATGGCTACACCTTC.

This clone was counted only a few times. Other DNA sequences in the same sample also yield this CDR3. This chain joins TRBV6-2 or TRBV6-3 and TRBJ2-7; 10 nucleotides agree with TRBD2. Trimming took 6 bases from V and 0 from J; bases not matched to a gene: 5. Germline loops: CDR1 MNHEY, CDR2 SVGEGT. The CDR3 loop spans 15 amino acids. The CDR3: CASSPSGRVSYEQYF. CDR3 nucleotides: TGTGCCAGCAGCCCAAGCGGGAGGGTCTCCTACGAGCAGTACTTC.

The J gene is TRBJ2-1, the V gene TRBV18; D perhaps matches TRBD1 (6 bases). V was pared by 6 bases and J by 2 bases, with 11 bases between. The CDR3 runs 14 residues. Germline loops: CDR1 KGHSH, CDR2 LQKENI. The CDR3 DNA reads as TGTGCCAGCTCCAAGGGGGTCCCCTACAATGAGCAGTTCTTC. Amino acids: CASSKGVPYNEQFF.

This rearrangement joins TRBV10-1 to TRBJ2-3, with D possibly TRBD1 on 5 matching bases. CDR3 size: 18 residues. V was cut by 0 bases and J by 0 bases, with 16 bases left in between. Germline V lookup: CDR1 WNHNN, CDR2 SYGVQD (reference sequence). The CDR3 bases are TGCGCCAGCAGTGAGTCGTACGACAGCAGCCCTAGCACAGATACGCAGTATTTT. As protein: CASSESYDSSPSTDTQYF.

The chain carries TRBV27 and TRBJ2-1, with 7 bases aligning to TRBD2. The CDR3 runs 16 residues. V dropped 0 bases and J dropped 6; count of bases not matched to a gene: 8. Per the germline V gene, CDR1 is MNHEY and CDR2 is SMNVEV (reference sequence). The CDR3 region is CASSLSVSGTINEQFF. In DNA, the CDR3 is TGTGCCAGCAGTTTATCGGTCAGCGGGACGATCAATGAGCAGTTCTTC.

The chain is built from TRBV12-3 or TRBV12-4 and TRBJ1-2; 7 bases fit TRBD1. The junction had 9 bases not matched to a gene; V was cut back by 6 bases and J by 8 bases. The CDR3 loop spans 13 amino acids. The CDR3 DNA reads TGTGCCAGCAGACTTATAACAGGGGAGGGCTACACCTTC. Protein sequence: CASRLITGEGYTF.

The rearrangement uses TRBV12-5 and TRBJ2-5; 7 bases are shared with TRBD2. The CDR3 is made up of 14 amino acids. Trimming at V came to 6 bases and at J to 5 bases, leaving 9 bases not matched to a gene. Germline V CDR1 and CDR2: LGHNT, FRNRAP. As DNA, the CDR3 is TGTGCTAGTGGGTTAGCGGGCAGGCAGGAGACCCAGTACTTC. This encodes CASGLAGRQETQYF.

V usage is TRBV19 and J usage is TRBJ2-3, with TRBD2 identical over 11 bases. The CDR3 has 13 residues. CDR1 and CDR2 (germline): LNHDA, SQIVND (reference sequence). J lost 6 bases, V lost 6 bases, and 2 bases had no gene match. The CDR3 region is CASSWTSGDTQYF. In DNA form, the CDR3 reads TGTGCCAGTAGCTGGACTAGCGGGGATACGCAGTATTTT.

The CDR3 region is CASSAGTGRPNTEAFF. Here the CDR3 DNA reads TGTGCCAGCAGCGCTGGGACAGGGCGGCCCAACACTGAAGCTTTCTTT. The V call is TRBV9, the J call TRBJ1-1; 9 bases line up with TRBD1. V shed 3 bases, J shed 2 bases, and the junction held 8 bases outside the gene matches. Per the germline V gene, CDR1 is SGDLS and CDR2 is YYNGEE. The CDR3 contains 16 residues. Full variable domain (outside the CDR3, taken from reference TRBV9 and TRBJ1-1): DSGVTQTPKHLITATGQRVTLRCSPRSGDLSVYWYQQSLDQGLQFLIQYYNGEERAKGNILERFSAQQFPDLHSELNLSSLELGDSALYFCASSAGTGRPNTEAFFGQGTRLTVV.

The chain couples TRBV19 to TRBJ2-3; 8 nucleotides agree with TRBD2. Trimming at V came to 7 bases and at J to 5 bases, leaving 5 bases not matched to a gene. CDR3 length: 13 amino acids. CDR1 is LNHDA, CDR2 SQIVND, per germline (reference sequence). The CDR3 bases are TGTGCCAGTACGGGGGGGCTTGAAGATACGCAGTATTTT. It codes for CASTGGLEDTQYF. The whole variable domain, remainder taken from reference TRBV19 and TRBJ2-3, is DGGITQSPKYLFRKEGQNVTLSCEQNLNHDAMYWYRQDPGQGLRLIYYSQIVNDFQKGDIAEGYSVSREKKESFPLTVTSAQKNPTAFYLCASTGGLEDTQYFGPGTRLTVL.

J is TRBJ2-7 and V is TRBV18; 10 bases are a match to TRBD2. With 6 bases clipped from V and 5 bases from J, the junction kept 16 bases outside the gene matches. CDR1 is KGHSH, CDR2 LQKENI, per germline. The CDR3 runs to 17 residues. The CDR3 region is CASSTIPSGSFSHEQYF. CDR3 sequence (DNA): TGTGCCAGCTCCACCATCCCTAGCGGGAGCTTTAGCCACGAGCAGTACTTC. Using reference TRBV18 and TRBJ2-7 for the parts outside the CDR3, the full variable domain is NAGVMQNPRHLVRRRGQEARLRCSPMKGHSHVYWYRQLPEEGLKFMVYLQKENIIDESGMPKERFSAEFPKEGPSILRIQQVVRGDSAAYFCASSTIPSGSFSHEQYFGPGTRLTVT.

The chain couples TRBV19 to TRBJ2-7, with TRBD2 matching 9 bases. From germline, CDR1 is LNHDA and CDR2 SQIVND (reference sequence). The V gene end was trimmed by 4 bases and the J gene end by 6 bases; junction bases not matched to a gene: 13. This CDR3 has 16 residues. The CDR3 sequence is CASSTLLGSGRSEQYF. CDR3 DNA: TGTGCCAGTAGTACCCTTCTCGGCAGCGGGAGGTCCGAGCAGTACTTC.